This T cell receptor (beta chain) was captured in a study of T cells in Graves' hyperthyroidism and ophthalmopathy. The V and J ends lost 5 bases and 2 bases, in that order; junction bases with no gene match: 14. From germline, CDR1 is MDHEN and CDR2 SYDVKM. This CDR3 has 18 residues. This clonotype was picked up many times. Stable disease denoted Graves' hyperthyroidism without ophthalmopathy progression within 18 months. There were TCR beta CDR3 regions amplified from RNA transcripts. When the TCR CDR3 underwent first-round RT-PCR, the HTBI primer set was used. Via MiXCR, TCRdb re-called the multiplex PCR reads, giving one row per CDR3 protein. In the table there are more than 300,000 distinct CDR3 sequences, roughly 13% of which are singletons.

The sample taken for sequencing was blood. This receptor was taken from a woman in her thirties with Graves' hyperthyroidism. The chain couples TRBV28 to TRBJ2-1; TRBD2 matches at 8 bases. The CDR3 is CASSRPNGSSGPYNEQFF. CDR3 coding DNA: TGTGCCAGCAGTAGACCCAATGGTTCTAGCGGGCCCTACAATGAGCAGTTCTTC.